A selection of T cell receptor beta chains follows, all from one sample in a study of blood T cell repertoires in COVID-19. Clones were sequenced by immunoSEQ multiplex PCR, and TCRdb holds only the in-frame ones, with some missing. The profile shows a few hundred thousand clones, around 88% of them singletons. The sequenced sample consisted of peripheral blood. These receptors came from a woman aged 25 to 45 with COVID-19, enrolled during active disease. The CDR3 runs from the conserved cysteine through the conserved F or W. The D gene is left open where the match is weak. A row's size may be missing; if present it is once, few, many or a size class.

D gene: .
V gene: TRBV5-1
clone size: .
J gene: TRBJ1-2
CDR3 protein: CASSSPTENGYTF
CDR3 DNA: TGCGCCAGCAGCTCACCTACAGAGAATGGCTACACCTTC

D gene: TRBD1
V gene: TRBV4-3
clone size: .
J gene: TRBJ1-6
CDR3 protein: CASSQEWRGRWGSPLHF
CDR3 DNA: TGCGCCAGCAGCCAAGAATGGAGGGGGCGGTGGGGTTCACCCCTCCACTTT

D gene: .
V gene: TRBV6-5
clone size: .
J gene: TRBJ1-4
CDR3 protein: CASSFRQVEKLFF
CDR3 DNA: TGTGCCAGCAGTTTCCGACAGGTTGAAAAACTGTTTTTT

D gene: .
V gene: TRBV2
clone size: .
J gene: TRBJ1-1
CDR3 protein: CASSESAGRPNTEAFF
CDR3 DNA: TGTGCCAGCAGTGAATCGGCAGGGCGACCGAACACTGAAGCTTTCTTT

D gene: .
V gene: TRBV29-1
clone size: .
J gene: TRBJ2-3
CDR3 protein: CSVARADTQYF
CDR3 DNA: TGCAGCGTTGCCAGGGCAGATACGCAGTATTTT

D gene: .
V gene: TRBV28
clone size: .
J gene: TRBJ2-6
CDR3 protein: CASSLQSGANVLTF
CDR3 DNA: TGTGCCAGCAGTTTGCAGTCTGGGGCCAACGTCCTGACTTTC

D gene: .
V gene: TRBV4-3
clone size: .
J gene: TRBJ1-2
CDR3 protein: CASSQESTGYYGYTF
CDR3 DNA: TGCGCCAGCAGCCAAGAATCAACAGGGTACTATGGCTACACCTTC

D gene: .
V gene: TRBV24-1
clone size: .
J gene: TRBJ2-2
CDR3 protein: CATRPPQGTGELFF
CDR3 DNA: TGTGCCACCAGACCCCCGCAGGGGACCGGGGAGCTGTTTTTT

D gene: TRBD1
V gene: TRBV7-9
clone size: .
J gene: TRBJ1-2
CDR3 protein: CASSPDRGSNYGYTF
CDR3 DNA: TGTGCCAGCAGCCCGGACAGGGGAAGTAACTATGGCTACACCTTC

D gene: .
V gene: TRBV10-2
clone size: .
J gene: TRBJ2-5
CDR3 protein: CASSEQVEATQYF
CDR3 DNA: TGCGCCAGCAGTGAGCAAGTCGAGGCGACCCAGTACTTC

D gene: .
V gene: TRBV7-7
clone size: .
J gene: TRBJ1-6
CDR3 protein: CASSPERYSPLHF
CDR3 DNA: TGTGCTAGCAGCCCCGAACGGTACTCACCCCTCCACTTT

D gene: .
V gene: TRBV6-2/TRBV6-3
clone size: .
J gene: TRBJ1-2
CDR3 protein: CASSYGAYGYTF
CDR3 DNA: TGTGCCAGCAGTTACGGGGCCTATGGCTACACCTTC

D gene: .
V gene: TRBV27
clone size: .
J gene: TRBJ1-2
CDR3 protein: CASRPSGDPGYGYTF
CDR3 DNA: TGTGCCAGCAGGCCATCAGGGGACCCGGGCTATGGCTACACCTTC

D gene: TRBD1
V gene: TRBV28
clone size: .
J gene: TRBJ1-5
CDR3 protein: CASSLPRGHQPQHF
CDR3 DNA: TGTGCCAGCAGTTTACCCAGGGGGCATCAGCCCCAGCATTTT

D gene: TRBD1
V gene: TRBV25-1
clone size: .
J gene: TRBJ1-4
CDR3 protein: CASSVASGTGGRKLFF
CDR3 DNA: TGTGCCAGCAGTGTGGCTTCCGGGACAGGGGGACGAAAACTGTTTTTT

D gene: .
V gene: TRBV18
clone size: .
J gene: TRBJ2-7
CDR3 protein: CASSPTGAWGEQYF
CDR3 DNA: TGTGCCAGCTCACCGACAGGAGCTTGGGGGGAGCAGTACTTC

D gene: .
V gene: TRBV11-3
clone size: .
J gene: TRBJ2-3
CDR3 protein: CASSTTRGTDTQYF
CDR3 DNA: TGTGCCAGCAGCACGACAAGGGGGACAGATACGCAGTATTTT

D gene: .
V gene: TRBV5-5
clone size: .
J gene: TRBJ2-7
CDR3 protein: CASSLTGITYEQYF
CDR3 DNA: TGTGCCAGCAGCTTGACAGGGATCACTTACGAGCAGTACTTC

D gene: TRBD2
V gene: TRBV5-1
clone size: .
J gene: TRBJ2-2
CDR3 protein: CASSSSTSGANTGELFF
CDR3 DNA: TGCGCCAGCAGCTCCTCGACTAGCGGGGCGAACACCGGGGAGCTGTTTTTT

D gene: TRBD1
V gene: TRBV7-9
clone size: .
J gene: TRBJ2-1
CDR3 protein: CASSLNPGQGVHEQFF
CDR3 DNA: TGTGCCAGCAGCCTTAATCCGGGACAGGGGGTGCATGAGCAGTTCTTC

D gene: .
V gene: TRBV7-9
clone size: .
J gene: TRBJ1-1
CDR3 protein: CASTPTGNTEAFF
CDR3 DNA: TGTGCCAGCACTCCGACGGGGAACACTGAAGCTTTCTTT

D gene: TRBD1
V gene: TRBV13
clone size: .
J gene: TRBJ2-1
CDR3 protein: CASSLRGQGENEQFF
CDR3 DNA: TGTGCCAGCAGCCTCCGAGGACAGGGGGAGAATGAGCAGTTCTTC

D gene: TRBD1
V gene: TRBV4-3
clone size: .
J gene: TRBJ2-5
CDR3 protein: CASSQGGQGAGGTQYF
CDR3 DNA: TGCGCCAGCAGCCAAGGGGGACAGGGGGCAGGGGGGACCCAGTACTTC

D gene: .
V gene: TRBV29-1
clone size: once
J gene: TRBJ2-2
CDR3 protein: CSVTGLVNTGELFF
CDR3 DNA: TGCAGCGTAACCGGTTTGGTCAACACCGGGGAGCTGTTTTTT

D gene: .
V gene: TRBV2
clone size: .
J gene: TRBJ2-1
CDR3 protein: CASSSQGYEQFF
CDR3 DNA: TGTGCCAGCAGTAGTCAGGGTTATGAGCAGTTCTTC

D gene: .
V gene: TRBV15
clone size: .
J gene: TRBJ2-5
CDR3 protein: CATKKGEKETQYF
CDR3 DNA: TGTGCCACCAAGAAGGGGGAGAAAGAGACCCAGTACTTC

D gene: TRBD1
V gene: TRBV7-9
clone size: .
J gene: TRBJ1-3
CDR3 protein: CASSFRQGVDTIYF
CDR3 DNA: TGTGCCAGCAGCTTTCGACAGGGGGTTGACACCATATATTTT